This TCR beta chain appears in the sequencing data of a study of human T cells and chemical hapten exposure. Individual cDNA molecules received unique molecular identifiers in the library. TCRdb re-derived calls from the 5' RACE reads in MiXCR, one entry per CDR3 protein. The table includes about 140,000 distinct CDR3 sequences, roughly 4% detected once. Ten or more counts support this clonotype. Whole blood that had not been fractionated was the source of extracted total RNA. There are 12 residues in the CDR3. The chain joins TRBV21-1 to TRBJ1-1; the D call of TRBD1 is as the table states it, not checked on the DNA. TRBV21-1 is a documented pseudogene. The TCR sequence derives from a female donor in good health. The CDR3 region has the DNA TGTGCCAGCAGCAAAGATGCGGGGCCAGCTTTCTTT. This encodes CASSKDAGPAFF.